These T cell receptor beta chains were read from a single sample in a study of human T cells and chemical hapten exposure. TCRdb called the RACE reads again in MiXCR, with one record for every CDR3 protein. The table shows under 200,000 distinct CDR3 sequences, with approximately 29% occurring only once. The sample was whole blood, taken in connection with sensitization to the hapten diphenylcyclopropenone (DPC). The receptors shown here come from a woman aged 25 to 39 with alopecia areata. Some clones in this sample may be carry-over from other donors' samples. CDR3s include the opening cysteine and the closing phenylalanine or tryptophan. Fields, in order: V gene, J gene, D gene, clone size, CDR3 DNA, CDR3 protein. The D gene is left open where the match is weak. Size is stated for part of the rows, as once, few or many counts, or as a class when the clone is expanded.

v_gene: TRBV28; j_gene: TRBJ1-5; d_gene: TRBD1; abundance: .; CDR3nt: TGTGCCAGCCGGACAGGGACCGAAGTGGGTCAGCCCCAGCATTTT; CDR3aa: CASRTGTEVGQPQHF
v_gene: TRBV5-4; j_gene: TRBJ2-3; d_gene: TRBD2; abundance: once; CDR3nt: TGTGCCATCCTAGCGGGAGATGAGGCAGATACGCAGTATTTT; CDR3aa: CAILAGDEADTQYF
v_gene: TRBV28; j_gene: TRBJ2-7; d_gene: .; abundance: .; CDR3nt: TGTGCCAGCAGTAGGGGAACCTACGAGCAGTACTTC; CDR3aa: CASSRGTYEQYF
v_gene: TRBV18; j_gene: TRBJ1-1; d_gene: .; abundance: few; CDR3nt: TGTGCCAGCTCAGCGTTGAACACTGAAGCTTTCTTT; CDR3aa: CASSALNTEAFF
v_gene: TRBV7-9; j_gene: TRBJ2-7; d_gene: .; abundance: .; CDR3nt: TGTGCCAGCAGCTTAGCTTTCCCGCAGGGTCACGAGCAGTACTTC; CDR3aa: CASSLAFPQGHEQYF
v_gene: TRBV2; j_gene: TRBJ2-7; d_gene: .; abundance: few; CDR3nt: TGTGCCAGCAGTGATTTAGTTGTCGGGGAGCAGTACTTC; CDR3aa: CASSDLVVGEQYF
v_gene: TRBV28; j_gene: TRBJ1-4; d_gene: .; abundance: .; CDR3nt: TGTGCCAGCACCCAGGGGACCACTAATGAAAAACTGTTTTTT; CDR3aa: CASTQGTTNEKLFF
v_gene: TRBV6-1; j_gene: TRBJ1-5; d_gene: .; abundance: once; CDR3nt: TGTGTCAGCAGTGAAGTAAGGGTGCGGGGGACCCAGCATTTT; CDR3aa: CVSSEVRVRGTQHF
v_gene: TRBV28; j_gene: TRBJ2-7; d_gene: .; abundance: .; CDR3nt: TGTGCCAGCAGTTTAGCGACGAGTCACTACGAGCAGTACTTC; CDR3aa: CASSLATSHYEQYF
v_gene: TRBV29-1; j_gene: TRBJ2-7; d_gene: .; abundance: .; CDR3nt: TGCAGCGTTGGGGGACCCTCGAGCTCCTACGAGCAGTACTTC; CDR3aa: CSVGGPSSSYEQYF
v_gene: TRBV29-1; j_gene: TRBJ1-1; d_gene: TRBD1; abundance: many; CDR3nt: TGCAGCGTAGCCCAGGGGGCGAACACTGAAGCTTTCTTT; CDR3aa: CSVAQGANTEAFF
v_gene: TRBV5-1; j_gene: TRBJ2-7; d_gene: TRBD1; abundance: .; CDR3nt: TGCGCCAGCAGCGGGACGACAGGGACGTTCACGTACGAGCAGTACTTC; CDR3aa: CASSGTTGTFTYEQYF
v_gene: TRBV11-1; j_gene: TRBJ1-2; d_gene: .; abundance: .; CDR3nt: TGTGCCAGCAGCTTAGCCCAAGAGACGGGGGGCTACACCTTC; CDR3aa: CASSLAQETGGYTF
v_gene: TRBV12-3/TRBV12-4; j_gene: TRBJ1-1; d_gene: .; abundance: once; CDR3nt: TGTGCCAGCAGTTTACGGCCCCTCGGTTTGAACACTGAAGCTTTCTTT; CDR3aa: CASSLRPLGLNTEAFF
v_gene: TRBV3-1; j_gene: TRBJ2-1; d_gene: .; abundance: .; CDR3nt: TGTGCCAGCAGCCCCGGATCCGCCTCGCTTGAGCAGTTCTTC; CDR3aa: CASSPGSASLEQFF
v_gene: TRBV3-1; j_gene: TRBJ2-5; d_gene: .; abundance: many; CDR3nt: TGTGCCAGCATGGGATGGCCTCAAGAGACCCAGTACTTC; CDR3aa: CASMGWPQETQYF
v_gene: TRBV28; j_gene: TRBJ2-5; d_gene: .; abundance: few; CDR3nt: TGTGCCAGCAGTGAAGGCCAGCGGGTGACCCAGTACTTC; CDR3aa: CASSEGQRVTQYF
v_gene: TRBV5-4; j_gene: TRBJ2-2; d_gene: .; abundance: .; CDR3nt: TGTGCCAGCAGCACAAACAGGGAAACCGGGGAGCTGTTTTTT; CDR3aa: CASSTNRETGELFF